What follows are 8 T cell receptor beta chains derived from one specimen sequenced in a study of blood T cell repertoires in COVID-19. Some clones are missing from TCRdb's copy, which holds only in-frame ones; the method was immunoSEQ multiplex PCR. In the table there are 60,000 to 85,000 clones, about 80% of which are singletons. Sequencing was done on a sample of peripheral blood. All receptors come from a man aged 70 or older who had recovered from COVID-19.

The chain is built from TRBV5-1 and TRBJ2-5, with a possible D match to TRBD2 (6 bases). Looked up from germline, CDR1 is SGHRS and CDR2 is YFSETQ. V dropped 2 bases and J dropped 4 bases, with 21 bases sitting between them. CDR3 length: 17 amino acids. CDR3 in DNA: TGCGCCAGCAGCTTAAGAGGGGCCGGGAGAACGGGAGAGACCCAGTACTTC. Residues: CASSLRGAGRTGETQYF.

The V call is TRBV5-1, the J call TRBJ2-5; tentative D call: TRBD2 (6 bases). Trimming stripped 0 bases from V and 5 bases from J, with 11 bases between. The CDR3 is made up of 14 amino acids. Germline V gene sequence: CDR1 SGHRS, CDR2 YFSETQ. CDR3 sequence reads: CASSLGGLGETQYF. In DNA, the CDR3 is TGCGCCAGCAGCTTGGGGGGACTCGGGGAGACCCAGTACTTC.

This chain uses TRBV5-1 with TRBJ1-1, with unresolved D. The V end was cut by 0 bases, the J end by 8 bases, with 14 bases between. The CDR3 contains 14 residues. Germline lookup yields CDR1 SGHRS and CDR2 YFSETQ. The CDR3 DNA reads TGCGCCAGCAGCTTGGAGGTTCAGGTGGCCGAAGCTTTCTTT. Translation gives CASSLEVQVAEAFF.

This clone has a handful of counts. This sequence joins TRBV14 and TRBJ2-2; 9 nucleotides match TRBD1. The germline CDR1 and CDR2 sequences are SGHDN and FVKESK. The CDR3 runs 18 residues. V shed 4 bases and J 3 bases; nucleotides not matched to a gene: 12. This CDR3 is CASSPIRDRDQDTGELFF. In DNA, the CDR3 is TGTGCCAGCAGCCCCATCCGGGACAGGGATCAGGACACCGGGGAGCTGTTTTTT.

The sample holds many counts of this clone. Written as DNA, the CDR3 is TGTGCCATCAGTGAACCACGGAGCCCTTACACTGAAGCTTTCTTT. The encoded protein is CAISEPRSPYTEAFF. The chain uses TRBV10-3 and TRBJ1-1; no clear D gene. Germline CDR1 reads ENHRY; CDR2 reads SYGVKD. This CDR3 comprises 15 residues. V gave up 3 bases and J gave up 3 bases, with 14 bases separating them.

V and J are TRBV10-3 and TRBJ2-2; 14 positions match TRBD2. CDR3 length: 14 residues. With V trimmed by 8 bases and J by 7 bases, 3 bases remained unmatched. Germline loops: CDR1 ENHRY, CDR2 SYGVKD. This CDR3 is CAIAGTSGSGELFF. The CDR3, as DNA: TGTGCCATCGCCGGGACTAGCGGGAGCGGGGAGCTGTTTTTT.

The V gene is TRBV28, the J gene TRBJ1-3, with D maybe TRBD1 (6 bases). Trimming stripped 5 bases from V and 7 bases from J, with 18 bases between. CDR3 size: 15 residues. Germline CDR1 reads MDHEN; CDR2 reads SYDVKM. CDR3 coding DNA: TGTGCCAGCAGTCAACAGGGTTTCGGGAGGAACACCATATATTTT. Translation gives CASSQQGFGRNTIYF.

This clone turned up a few times. J is TRBJ1-3 and V is TRBV10-3; D remains unclear. CDR1 ENHRY and CDR2 SYGVKD come from the germline V gene. Trimming shortened V by 3 bases and J by 4 bases, and 10 bases separated the two germline ends. This CDR3 comprises 14 residues. CDR3: CAISEAGYGNTIYF. DNA for the CDR3: TGTGCCATCAGTGAAGCCGGGTACGGAAACACCATATATTTT.